The source of this T cell receptor beta chain is a study of CD8+ T cells in alopecia areata. The CDR3 sequence is 15 residues long. The germline V gene has CDR1 LGHNA and CDR2 YNLKQL (reference sequence). V lost 1 base and J 0 bases, leaving 10 bases between the germline ends. Sorting relied on CD4, CD8alpha, NKG2D, NKG2ACE and other markers applied to pooled cutaneous lymph node cells. TCR sequencing used cDNA made by reverse transcription of extracted RNA. Clones were read by immunoSEQ multiplex PCR, and TCRdb kept only the in-frame ones, dropping some. This repertoire holds approximately 280,000 clones, and none appear only once. This clone occurred a few times. Mouse germline and gene names are used. The CDR3 end falls 4 residues outside the read, so it is completed with the germline J gene. Other DNA sequences in the sample encode the same CDR3.

V and J are TRBV5 and TRBJ2-7; a weak D match, TRBD2 (6 bases). The specimen was CD4+ T cells sorted from a lymph node. This sequence was found in a C3H/HeJ mouse with alopecia areata. Mouse MHC haplotype: H2-k. The CDR3 region is CASSQGLGSSYEQYF. The CDR3 DNA, read in part, is TGTGCCAGCAGCCAAGGGCTGGGGAGCTCCTAT.